Following are 6 T cell receptor beta chains from one sample sequenced in a study of OX40 agonist ivuxolimab in advanced cancers. Sequenced by immunoSEQ multiplex PCR; TCRdb stores in-frame clones only, minus some. The sample shows 95,000 to 150,000 clones, just under 95% of them seen only once. Sequences were derived from CD4+ or CD8+ T cells sorted from blood, sampled in a trial of the OX40 agonist ivuxolimab. Receptors were obtained from an adult with an advanced solid tumor such as melanoma, head and neck, liver or kidney cancer.

The chain uses TRBV11-2 and TRBJ1-2; TRBD1 matches at 10 bases. The CDR3 is 14 residues long. V was pared by 5 bases and J by 8 bases, with 8 bases of the junction left unmatched. Germline V gene sequence: CDR1 SGHAT, CDR2 FQNNGV. CDR3 in DNA: TGTGCCAGCAGCCCCGGGACAGGGGAGAGGGGCTACACCTTC. Amino acid sequence: CASSPGTGERGYTF.

The CDR3 loop is CASSNRENTGELFF. The CDR3 nucleotides read TGCGCCAGCAGTAACAGGGAGAACACCGGGGAGCTGTTTTTT. This rearrangement joins TRBV5-1 to TRBJ2-2; a possible D gene is TRBD1 (6 bases). This CDR3 spans 14 amino acids. CDR1 is SGHRS and CDR2 is YFSETQ in the germline V gene. The V end was cut by 5 bases, the J end by 1 base, with 9 bases between.

The chain is built from TRBV6-6 and TRBJ1-2; D remains unclear. This CDR3 is built from 14 residues. Trimming took off 0 bases at V and 2 bases at J, with 7 bases between the two ends. The germline V gene encodes CDR1 MNHNY and CDR2 SVGAGI (reference sequence). CDR3 in amino acids: CASSYSSGNYGYTF. DNA of the CDR3: TGTGCCAGCAGTTACTCGTCAGGCAACTATGGCTACACCTTC.

The chain uses TRBV14 and TRBJ2-3, with TRBD2 matching over 9 bases. The V and J ends lost 4 bases and 4 bases, in that order; junction bases with no gene match: 9. The CDR3 consists of 16 residues. Germline lookup yields CDR1 SGHDN and CDR2 FVKESK. CDR3: CASSPLAGDTADTQYF. The DNA for the CDR3 is TGTGCCAGCAGCCCTTTAGCGGGAGATACCGCAGATACGCAGTATTTT.

This clone was picked up a small number of times. The DNA for the CDR3 is TGCGCCAGCAGCTTGGGTGTGCTCACTGAGGAGCAGTTCTTC. It codes for CASSLGVLTEEQFF. This chain uses TRBV5-1 with TRBJ2-1; no clear D gene. V was clipped by 0 bases and J by 10 bases, with 14 bases between them. The CDR3 is made up of 14 amino acids. CDR1 SGHRS and CDR2 YFSETQ come from the germline V gene. Looking up the rest from reference TRBV5-1 and TRBJ2-1 gives the full variable domain: KAGVTQTPRYLIKTRGQQVTLSCSPISGHRSVSWYQQTPGQGLQFLFEYFSETQRNKGNFPGRFSGRQFSNSRSEMNVSTLELGDSALYLCASSLGVLTEEQFFGPGTRLTVL.

This clone was recorded once. The chain carries TRBV28 and TRBJ2-3; TRBD2 aligns across 9 bases. V gave up 7 bases and J gave up 0 bases; unmatched junction bases: 14. CDR1 is MDHEN, CDR2 SYDVKM, per germline. The CDR3 loop spans 18 amino acids. CDR3 protein: CASMVVAGAGGSTDTQYF. The CDR3, as DNA: TGTGCCAGCATGGTGGTAGCGGGAGCGGGAGGTAGCACAGATACGCAGTATTTT.